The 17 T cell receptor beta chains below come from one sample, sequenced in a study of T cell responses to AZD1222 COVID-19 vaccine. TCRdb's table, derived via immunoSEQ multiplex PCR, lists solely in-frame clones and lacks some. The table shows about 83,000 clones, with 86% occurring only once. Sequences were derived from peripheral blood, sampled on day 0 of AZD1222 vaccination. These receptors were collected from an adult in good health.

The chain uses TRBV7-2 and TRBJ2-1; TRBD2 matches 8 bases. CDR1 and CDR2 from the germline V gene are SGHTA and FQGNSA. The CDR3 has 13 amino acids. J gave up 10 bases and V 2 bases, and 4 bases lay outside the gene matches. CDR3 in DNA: TGTGCCAGCAGCTTATATAGCGGGATCGAGCAGTTCTTC. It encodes CASSLYSGIEQFF.

CDR3 protein: CASSLVSGGSVYGYTF. DNA of the CDR3: TGTGCCAGCAGCTTAGTTTCCGGGGGCAGTGTCTATGGCTACACCTTC. The chain joins TRBV7-2 to TRBJ1-2, with D possibly being TRBD1 (6 bases). Germline loops: CDR1 SGHTA, CDR2 FQGNSA. CDR3 size: 16 residues. Trimming took 1 base from V and 4 from J, leaving 16 bases between them.

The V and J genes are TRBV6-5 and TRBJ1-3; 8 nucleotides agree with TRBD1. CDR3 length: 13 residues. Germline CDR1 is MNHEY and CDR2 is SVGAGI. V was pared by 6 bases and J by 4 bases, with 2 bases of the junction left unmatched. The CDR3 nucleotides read TGTGCCAGCAGAACAGGGGGAGGAAACACCATATATTTT. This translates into CASRTGGGNTIYF.

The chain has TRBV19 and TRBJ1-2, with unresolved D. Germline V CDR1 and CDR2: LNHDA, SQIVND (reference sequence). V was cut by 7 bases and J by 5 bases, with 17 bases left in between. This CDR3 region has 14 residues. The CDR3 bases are TGTGCCAGTATACCGGGGAGCATTCCTTATGGCTACACCTTC. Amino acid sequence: CASIPGSIPYGYTF. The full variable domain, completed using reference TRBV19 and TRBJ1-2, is DGGITQSPKYLFRKEGQNVTLSCEQNLNHDAMYWYRQDPGQGLRLIYYSQIVNDFQKGDIAEGYSVSREKKESFPLTVTSAQKNPTAFYLCASIPGSIPYGYTFGSGTRLTVV.

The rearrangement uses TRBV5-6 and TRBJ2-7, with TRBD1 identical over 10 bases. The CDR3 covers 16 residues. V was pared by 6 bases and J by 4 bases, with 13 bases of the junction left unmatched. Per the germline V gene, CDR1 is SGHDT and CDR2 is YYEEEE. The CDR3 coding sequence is TGTGCCAGCACCCATAACCGGGGACAGGGGATTTACGAGCAGTACTTC. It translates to CASTHNRGQGIYEQYF.

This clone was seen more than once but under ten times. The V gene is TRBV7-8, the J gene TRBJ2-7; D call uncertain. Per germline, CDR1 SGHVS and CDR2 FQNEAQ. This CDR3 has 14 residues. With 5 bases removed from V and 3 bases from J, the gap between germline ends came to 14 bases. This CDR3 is CASSDQLRGYEQYF. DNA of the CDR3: TGTGCCAGCAGCGACCAATTGCGTGGCTACGAGCAGTACTTC.

The CDR3 DNA is TGTGCCAGCAGCCCCGGGACTAGCGGGGGGGCTAGCACAGATACGCAGTATTTT. Translating gives CASSPGTSGGASTDTQYF. The chain has TRBV9 and TRBJ2-3, with 16 bases that match TRBD2. CDR1 and CDR2 (germline): SGDLS, YYNGEE. V shed 4 bases and J 0 bases; nucleotides not matched to a gene: 5. The CDR3 consists of 18 residues.

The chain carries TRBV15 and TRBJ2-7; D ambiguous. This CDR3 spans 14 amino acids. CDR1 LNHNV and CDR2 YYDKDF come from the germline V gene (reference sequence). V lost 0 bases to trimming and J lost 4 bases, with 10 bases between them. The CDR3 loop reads CATSRDRNGYEQYF. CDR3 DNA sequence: TGTGCCACCAGCAGAGATCGTAACGGATACGAGCAGTACTTC.

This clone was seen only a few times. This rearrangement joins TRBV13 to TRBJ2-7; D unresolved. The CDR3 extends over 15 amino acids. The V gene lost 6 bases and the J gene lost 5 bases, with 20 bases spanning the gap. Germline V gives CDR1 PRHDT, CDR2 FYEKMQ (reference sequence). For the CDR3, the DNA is TGTGCCAGCAGACCCGCCCCCTGGCGTAGTGACGAGCAGTACTTC. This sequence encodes CASRPAPWRSDEQYF.

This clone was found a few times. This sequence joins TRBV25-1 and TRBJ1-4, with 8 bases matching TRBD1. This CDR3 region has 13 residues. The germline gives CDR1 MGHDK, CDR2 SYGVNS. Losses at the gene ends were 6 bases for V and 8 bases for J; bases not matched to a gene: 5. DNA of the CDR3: TGTGCCAGCAGCGGACAGGGCAGGGAAAAACTGTTTTTT. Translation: CASSGQGREKLFF.

In nucleotides, the CDR3 is TGTGCCAGCAGCTTGTTGGGTAGCGGGGGGGAGACCCAGTACTTC. Residues: CASSLLGSGGETQYF. The chain combines TRBV5-4 with TRBJ2-5; 10 bases fit TRBD2. The J segment lost 5 bases and the V segment lost 1 base, leaving 5 bases of the junction unmatched. CDR3 size: 15 residues. The germline V gene has CDR1 SGHNT and CDR2 YYREEE (reference sequence).

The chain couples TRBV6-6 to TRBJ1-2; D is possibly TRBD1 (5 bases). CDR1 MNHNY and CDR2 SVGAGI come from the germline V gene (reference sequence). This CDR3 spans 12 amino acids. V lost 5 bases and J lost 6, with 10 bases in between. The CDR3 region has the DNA TGTGCCAGCAGTGACGGGGCGGATGGCTACACCTTC. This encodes CASSDGADGYTF.

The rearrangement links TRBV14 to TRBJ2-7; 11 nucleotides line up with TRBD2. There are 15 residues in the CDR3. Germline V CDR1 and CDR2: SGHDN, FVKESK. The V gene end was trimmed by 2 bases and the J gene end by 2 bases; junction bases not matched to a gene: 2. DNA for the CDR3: TGTGCCAGCAGCCAACTACTAGCGGGGGCCTACGAGCAGTACTTC. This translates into CASSQLLAGAYEQYF.

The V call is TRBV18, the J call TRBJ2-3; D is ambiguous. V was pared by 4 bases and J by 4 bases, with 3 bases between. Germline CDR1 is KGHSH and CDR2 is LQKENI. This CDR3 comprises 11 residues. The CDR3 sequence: CASSLSDTQYF. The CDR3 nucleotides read TGTGCCAGCTCACTATCAGATACGCAGTATTTT.

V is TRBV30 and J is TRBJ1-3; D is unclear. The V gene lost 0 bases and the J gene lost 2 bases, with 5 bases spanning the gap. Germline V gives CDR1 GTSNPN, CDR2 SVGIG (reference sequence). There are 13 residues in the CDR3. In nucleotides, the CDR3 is TGTGCCTGGAGTGTTGATACTGGAAACACCATATATTTT. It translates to CAWSVDTGNTIYF.

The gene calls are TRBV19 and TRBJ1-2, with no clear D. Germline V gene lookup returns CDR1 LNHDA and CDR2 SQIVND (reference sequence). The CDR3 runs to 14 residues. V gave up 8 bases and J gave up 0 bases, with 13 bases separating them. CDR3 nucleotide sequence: TGTGCCAGTGATCTCGGCACGGCTAACTATGGCTACACCTTC. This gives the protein CASDLGTANYGYTF.

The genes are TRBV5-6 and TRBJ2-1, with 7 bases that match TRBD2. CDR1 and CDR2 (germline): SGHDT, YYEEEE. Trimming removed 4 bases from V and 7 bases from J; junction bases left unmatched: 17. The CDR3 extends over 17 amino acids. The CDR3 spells CASSRWAIAGLGNEQFF. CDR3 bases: TGTGCCAGCAGCCGGTGGGCTATAGCGGGCTTGGGGAATGAGCAGTTCTTC.